This T cell receptor (beta chain) was retrieved from a study of T cells after yellow fever vaccination. Study background: In the case of low-cell-number fractions, SMART-Seq v4 Ultra Low Input was used for preparation.

Generation of TCR cDNA used 5'RACE template switching (which added a universal primer site and UMIs). A single record per CDR3 protein comes from TCRdb applying MiXCR to the 5' RACE reads. Counted here are approximately 350,000 distinct CDR3 sequences, roughly 12% occurring once; the ten biggest clones make up around 19%. Study findings and constraints: Among primary-vaccination clones, most reappeared after the booster, at roughly 95% for CD4 and 85% to 90% for CD8. Contaminating bulk clonotypes could be abundant in FACS-sorted repertoires.

V gave up 2 bases and J gave up 4 bases; unmatched junction bases: 5. This CDR3 region has 15 residues. From germline, CDR1 is DFQATT and CDR2 SNEGSKA (reference sequence). This clonotype occurred a few times. What it binds is unknown. Sequencing used PBMCs, obtained on the day of the first yellow fever vaccination. The rearrangement uses TRBV20-1 and TRBJ1-3; TRBD1 aligns across 10 bases. The sequence was obtained from a man in his late teens or twenties who received the YFV17D yellow fever vaccine. The CDR3 here is CSARKTGGRGNTIYF. For the CDR3, the DNA is TGCAGTGCTAGAAAGACAGGGGGCAGAGGAAACACCATATATTTT.